In its sample, the clone carrying this T cell receptor (beta chain) was seen a few times. Trimming stripped 4 bases from V and 2 bases from J, with 22 bases between. The CDR3 spans 18 residues. CDR1 is LNHDA and CDR2 is SQIVND in the germline V gene (reference sequence). Primers included in the PCR were 60 Vbeta and 13 Jbeta primers. Only in-frame clones appear in the TCRdb table, and some are missing; sequencing was by immunoSEQ multiplex PCR. The data contain about 150,000 clones, around 78% of them seen just once; the ten biggest clones take up less than 3.5%. This sample is drawn from a study of cytomegalovirus exposure and HLA in healthy donors.

The gene calls are TRBV19 and TRBJ2-3, with D unclear. The sequenced sample was PBMCs. This TCR was sampled from a man aged 35-49 years in good health and CMV-seropositive. The CDR3 is CASSSLTPRSGYTDTQYF. The CDR3 nucleotides are TGTGCCAGTAGTAGTTTAACCCCCCGATCGGGTTACACAGATACGCAGTATTTT.